This T cell receptor beta chain derives from a study of T cell responses to AZD1222 COVID-19 vaccine. Germline V gene sequence: CDR1 MNHEY, CDR2 SVGAGI. The CDR3 spans 15 residues. The junction had 8 bases not matched to a gene; V was cut back by 6 bases and J by 6 bases. Study findings and constraints: Regions 160-218 and 743-854 dominated among vaccine-associated CD4 TCRs spanning spike. The study reported that nearly half of spike-specific TCRs target unmutated variant regions.

This clone was picked up one time. Its target is unknown. Generated by immunoSEQ multiplex PCR, the TCRdb table keeps only in-frame clones and is missing some. This table holds about 180,000 clones, roughly nine tenths found once. This sequence was found in an adult in good health. J is TRBJ1-4 and V is TRBV6-5; 9 bases agree with TRBD1. The sequencing here drew on peripheral blood, taken on day 0 of AZD1222 vaccination. The CDR3 DNA follows: TGTGCCAGCAGACCTCCGGGACAGGGAGATGAAAAACTGTTTTTT. It codes for CASRPPGQGDEKLFF.